This T cell receptor (beta chain) appears in the sequencing data of a study of blood T cell repertoires in COVID-19. Looking at the study overall: The study drew acute and convalescent COVID-19 samples from the United States, Italy and Spain. The analysed material was cDNA or gDNA that came from T cells, B-cell-depleted T cells, or PBMCs.

Data came from immunoSEQ multiplex PCR; TCRdb stores just in-frame clones and leaves some out. The sample contains some 380,000 clones, 90% of which appear only once. Germline V gene sequence: CDR1 SGHTA, CDR2 FQGNSA. The CDR3 covers 15 residues. With 5 bases removed from V and 2 bases from J, the gap between germline ends came to 13 bases. The chain employs TRBV7-2 and TRBJ2-1, with D uncertain. The source of this sequence is a man aged 18 to 30 with active or convalescent COVID-19. The material sequenced was peripheral blood. CDR3: CASSPRGSPYNEQFF. In DNA, the CDR3 is TGTGCCAGCAGCCCCCGAGGCAGTCCCTACAATGAGCAGTTCTTC.